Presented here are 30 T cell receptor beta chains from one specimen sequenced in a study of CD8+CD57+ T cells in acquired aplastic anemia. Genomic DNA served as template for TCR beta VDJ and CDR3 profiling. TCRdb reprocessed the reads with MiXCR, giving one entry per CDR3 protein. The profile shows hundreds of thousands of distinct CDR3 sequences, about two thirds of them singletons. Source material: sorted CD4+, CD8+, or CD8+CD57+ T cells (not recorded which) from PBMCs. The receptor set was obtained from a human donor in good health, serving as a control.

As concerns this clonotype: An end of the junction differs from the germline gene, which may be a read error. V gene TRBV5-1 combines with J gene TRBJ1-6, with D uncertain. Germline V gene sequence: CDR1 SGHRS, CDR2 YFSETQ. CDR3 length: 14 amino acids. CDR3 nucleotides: TGTGCCAGCACGCCACGGGTCGCTGAGTCACCCCTCCACTTT. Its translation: CASTPRVAESPLHF.

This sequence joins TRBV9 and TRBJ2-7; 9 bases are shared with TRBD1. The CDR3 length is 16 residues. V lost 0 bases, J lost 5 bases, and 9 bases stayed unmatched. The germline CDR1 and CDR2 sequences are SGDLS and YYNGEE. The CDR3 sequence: CASSVGPGQGADEQYF. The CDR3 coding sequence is TGTGCCAGCAGCGTAGGCCCGGGACAGGGTGCGGACGAGCAGTACTTC.

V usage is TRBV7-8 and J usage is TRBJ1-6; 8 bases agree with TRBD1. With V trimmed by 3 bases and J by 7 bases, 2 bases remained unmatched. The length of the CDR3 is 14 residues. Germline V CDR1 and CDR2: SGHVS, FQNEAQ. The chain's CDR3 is CASSFDRGNSPLHF. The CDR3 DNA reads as TGTGCCAGCAGCTTCGACAGGGGCAATTCACCCCTCCACTTT. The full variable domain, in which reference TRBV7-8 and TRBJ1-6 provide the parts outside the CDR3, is GAGVSQSPRYKVAKRGQDVALRCDPISGHVSLFWYQQALGQGPEFLTYFQNEAQLDKSGLPSDRFFAERPEGSVSTLKIQRTQQEDSAVYLCASSFDRGNSPLHFGNGTRLTVT.

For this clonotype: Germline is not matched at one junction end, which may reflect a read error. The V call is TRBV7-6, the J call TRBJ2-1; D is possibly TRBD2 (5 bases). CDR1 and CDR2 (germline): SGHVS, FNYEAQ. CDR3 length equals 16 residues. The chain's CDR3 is CASSSGGSGSYDEQFF. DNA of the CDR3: TGCGCCAGCAGCTCTGGCGGGTCGGGGTCCTACGATGAGCAGTTCTTC. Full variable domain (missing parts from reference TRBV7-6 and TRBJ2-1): GAGVSQSPRYKVTKRGQDVALRCDPISGHVSLYWYRQALGQGPEFLTYFNYEAQQDKSGLPNDRFSAERPEGSISTLTIQRTEQRDSAMYRCASSSGGSGSYDEQFFGPGTRLTVL.

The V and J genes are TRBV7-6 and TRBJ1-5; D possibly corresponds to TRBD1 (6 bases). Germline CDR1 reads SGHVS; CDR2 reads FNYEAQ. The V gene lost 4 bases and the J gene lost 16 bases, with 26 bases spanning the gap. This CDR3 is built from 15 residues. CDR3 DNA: TGTGCCAGCAGCTCCAAGGGGGAGGATCACCGCCAGCATCATTTT. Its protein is CASSSKGEDHRQHHF.

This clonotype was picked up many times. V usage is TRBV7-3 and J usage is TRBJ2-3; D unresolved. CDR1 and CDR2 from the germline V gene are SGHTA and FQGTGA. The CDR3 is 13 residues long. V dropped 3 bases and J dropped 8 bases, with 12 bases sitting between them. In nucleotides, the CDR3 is TGTGCCAGCAGCTTGTCATCGACGGGTACGCAGTATTTT. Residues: CASSLSSTGTQYF.

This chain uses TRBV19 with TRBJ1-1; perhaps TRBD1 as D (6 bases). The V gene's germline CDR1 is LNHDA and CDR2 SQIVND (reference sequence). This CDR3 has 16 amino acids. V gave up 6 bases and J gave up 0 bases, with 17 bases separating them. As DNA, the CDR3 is TGTGCCAGTAGGATCCGAGCCGGGACAATGAACACTGAAGCTTTCTTT. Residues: CASRIRAGTMNTEAFF.

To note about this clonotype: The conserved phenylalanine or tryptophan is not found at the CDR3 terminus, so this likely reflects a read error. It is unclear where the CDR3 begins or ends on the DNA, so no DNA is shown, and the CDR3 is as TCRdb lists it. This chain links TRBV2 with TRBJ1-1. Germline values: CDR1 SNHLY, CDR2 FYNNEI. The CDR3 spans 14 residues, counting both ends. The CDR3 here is CASSEWRTEAFFGL.

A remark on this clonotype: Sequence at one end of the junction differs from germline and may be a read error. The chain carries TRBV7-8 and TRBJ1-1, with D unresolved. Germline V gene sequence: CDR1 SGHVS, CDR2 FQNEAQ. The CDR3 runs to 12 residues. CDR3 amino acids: CASSSSYTESSF. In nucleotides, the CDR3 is TGTGCCAGCAGCTCCTCGTACACTGAATCTTCCTTC.

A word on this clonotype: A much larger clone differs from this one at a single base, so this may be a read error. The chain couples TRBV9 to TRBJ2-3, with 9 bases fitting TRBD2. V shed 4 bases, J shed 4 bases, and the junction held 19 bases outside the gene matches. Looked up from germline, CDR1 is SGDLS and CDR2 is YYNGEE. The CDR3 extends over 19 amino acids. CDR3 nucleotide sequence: TGTGCCAGCAGCAACCCACTAGCGGGTTCCCTTCAGGGGCCAGATACGCAGTATTTT. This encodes CASSNPLAGSLQGPDTQYF.

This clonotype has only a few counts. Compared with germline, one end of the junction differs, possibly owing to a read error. The CDR3 sequence: CASSARRERDAFFF. The CDR3 DNA reads TGTGCCAGCAGCGCGCGTCGTGAGAGGGATGCTTTCTTTTTT. The rearrangement uses TRBV7-2 and TRBJ1-5; D call uncertain. This CDR3 comprises 14 residues. CDR1 is SGHTA, CDR2 FQGNSA, per germline.

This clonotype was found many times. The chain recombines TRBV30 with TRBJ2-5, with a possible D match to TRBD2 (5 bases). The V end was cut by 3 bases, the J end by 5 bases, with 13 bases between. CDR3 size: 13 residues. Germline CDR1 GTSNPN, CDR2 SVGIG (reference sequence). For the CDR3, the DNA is TGTGCCTGGAGGAGCGGCCCCGGGGAGACCCAGTACTTC. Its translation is CAWRSGPGETQYF.

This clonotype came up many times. CDR3 in amino acids: CASSLALSRVSNEKLFF. The DNA for the CDR3 is TGTGCCAGCAGCTTAGCCTTATCCAGGGTGTCTAATGAAAAACTGTTTTTT. V gene TRBV7-2 combines with J gene TRBJ1-4; tentative D call: TRBD1 (5 bases). The CDR3 is 17 amino acids. Germline V gene data show CDR1 as SGHTA and CDR2 as FQGNSA. V lost 0 bases and J lost 3, with 14 bases in between.

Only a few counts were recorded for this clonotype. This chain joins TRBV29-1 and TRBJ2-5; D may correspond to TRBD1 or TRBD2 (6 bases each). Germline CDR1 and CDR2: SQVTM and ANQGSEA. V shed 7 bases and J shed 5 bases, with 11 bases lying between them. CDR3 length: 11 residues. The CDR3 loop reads CSGGAWETQYF. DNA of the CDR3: TGCAGCGGGGGGGCTTGGGAGACCCAGTACTTC.

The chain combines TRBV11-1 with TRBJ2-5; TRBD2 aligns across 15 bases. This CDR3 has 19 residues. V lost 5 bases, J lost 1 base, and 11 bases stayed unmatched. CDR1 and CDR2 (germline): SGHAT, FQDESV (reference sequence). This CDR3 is CASSHLRTSGGAVQETQYF. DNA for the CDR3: TGTGCCAGCAGCCACCTCAGGACTAGCGGGGGGGCCGTCCAAGAGACCCAGTACTTC.

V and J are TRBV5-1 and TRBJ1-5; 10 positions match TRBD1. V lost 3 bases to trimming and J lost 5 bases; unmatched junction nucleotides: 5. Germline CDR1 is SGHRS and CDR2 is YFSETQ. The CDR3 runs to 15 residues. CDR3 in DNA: TGCGCCAGCAGCTCGGGACAGGGGACCGATCAGCCCCAGCATTTT. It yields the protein CASSSGQGTDQPQHF.

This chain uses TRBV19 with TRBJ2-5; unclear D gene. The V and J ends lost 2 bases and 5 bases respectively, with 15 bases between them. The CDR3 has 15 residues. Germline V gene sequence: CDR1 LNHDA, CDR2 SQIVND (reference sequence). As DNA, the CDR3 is TGTGCCAGTAGTATAACAGCCGGCGAAGAGGAGACCCAGTACTTC. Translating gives CASSITAGEEETQYF.

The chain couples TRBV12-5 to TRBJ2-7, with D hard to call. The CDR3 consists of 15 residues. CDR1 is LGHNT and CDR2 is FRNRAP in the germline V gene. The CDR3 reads CASSLGQQRSYEQYF. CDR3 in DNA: TGTGCCAGCAGCTTAGGGCAACAGCGCTCCTACGAGCAGTACTTC.

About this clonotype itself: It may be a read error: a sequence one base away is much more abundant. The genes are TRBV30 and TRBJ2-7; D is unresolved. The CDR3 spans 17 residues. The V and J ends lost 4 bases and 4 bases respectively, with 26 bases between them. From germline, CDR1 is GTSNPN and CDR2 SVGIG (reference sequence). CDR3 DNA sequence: TGTGCCTGGACTGATACCCTTATCCTTACGGTCGTGTACGAGCAGTACTTC. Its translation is CAWTDTLILTVVYEQYF.

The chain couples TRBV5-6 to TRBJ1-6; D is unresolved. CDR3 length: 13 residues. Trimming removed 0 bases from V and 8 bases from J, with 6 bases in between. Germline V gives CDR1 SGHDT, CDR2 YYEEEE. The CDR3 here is CASSLGQHSPLHF. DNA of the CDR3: TGTGCCAGCAGCTTGGGTCAGCATTCACCCCTCCACTTT.

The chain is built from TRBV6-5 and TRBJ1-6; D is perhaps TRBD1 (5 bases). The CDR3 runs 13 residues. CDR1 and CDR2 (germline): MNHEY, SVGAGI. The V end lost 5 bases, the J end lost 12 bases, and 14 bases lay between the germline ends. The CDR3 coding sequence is TGTGCCAGCAGTCAACTGGGGGTATTACCCCTCCACTTT. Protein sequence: CASSQLGVLPLHF.

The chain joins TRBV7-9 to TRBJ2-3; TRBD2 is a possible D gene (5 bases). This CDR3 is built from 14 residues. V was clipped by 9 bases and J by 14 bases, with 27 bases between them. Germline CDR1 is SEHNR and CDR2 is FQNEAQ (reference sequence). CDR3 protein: CASRDGIVKDYLYF. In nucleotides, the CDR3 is TGTGCCAGTCGCGACGGGATAGTTAAGGATTACTTGTATTTT.

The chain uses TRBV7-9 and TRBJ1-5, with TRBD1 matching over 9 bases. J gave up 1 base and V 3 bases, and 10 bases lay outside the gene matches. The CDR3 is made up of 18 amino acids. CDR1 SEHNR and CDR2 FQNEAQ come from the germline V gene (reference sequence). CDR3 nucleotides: TGTGCCAGCAGCTTGGCCCGCGCCGGGACAGGGAGCAATCAGCCCCAGCATTTT. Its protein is CASSLARAGTGSNQPQHF.

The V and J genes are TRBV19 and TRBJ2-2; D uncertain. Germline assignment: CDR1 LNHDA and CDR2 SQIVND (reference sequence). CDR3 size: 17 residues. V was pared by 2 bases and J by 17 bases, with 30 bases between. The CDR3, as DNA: TGTGCCAGTAGTATAAGGTTGTTGCCAGCGAACAACGGTGACCCATTTTTT. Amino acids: CASSIRLLPANNGDPFF.

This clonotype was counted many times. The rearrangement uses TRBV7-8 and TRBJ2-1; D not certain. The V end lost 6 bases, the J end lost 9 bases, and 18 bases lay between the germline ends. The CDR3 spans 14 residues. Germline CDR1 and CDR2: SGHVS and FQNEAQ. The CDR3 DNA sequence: TGTGCCAGCAGATCGGACCCAAGGAGCCGTGAGCAGTTCTTC. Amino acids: CASRSDPRSREQFF. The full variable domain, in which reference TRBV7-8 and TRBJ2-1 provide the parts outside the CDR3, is GAGVSQSPRYKVAKRGQDVALRCDPISGHVSLFWYQQALGQGPEFLTYFQNEAQLDKSGLPSDRFFAERPEGSVSTLKIQRTQQEDSAVYLCASRSDPRSREQFFGPGTRLTVL.

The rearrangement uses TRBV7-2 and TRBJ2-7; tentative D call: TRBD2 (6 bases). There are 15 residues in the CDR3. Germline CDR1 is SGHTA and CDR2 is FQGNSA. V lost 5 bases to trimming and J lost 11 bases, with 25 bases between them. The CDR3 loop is CASSAAPGALNYEYF. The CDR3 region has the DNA TGTGCCAGCAGCGCAGCACCGGGAGCCCTGAACTACGAGTACTTC.

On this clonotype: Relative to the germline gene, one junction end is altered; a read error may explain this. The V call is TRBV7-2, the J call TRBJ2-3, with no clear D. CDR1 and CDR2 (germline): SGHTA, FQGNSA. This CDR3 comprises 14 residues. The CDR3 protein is CASSIRVNTEAFFF. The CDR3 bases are TGTGCCAGCAGCATCCGGGTGAACACTGAAGCTTTCTTTTTT.

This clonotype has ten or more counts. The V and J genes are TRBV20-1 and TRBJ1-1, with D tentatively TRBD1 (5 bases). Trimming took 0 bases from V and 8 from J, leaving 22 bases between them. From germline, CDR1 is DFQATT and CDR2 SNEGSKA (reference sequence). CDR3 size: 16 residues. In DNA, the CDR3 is TGCAGTGCTAGAGATTCCCTCCAGGGTACCGCCGGGGAAGCTTTCTTT. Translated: CSARDSLQGTAGEAFF.

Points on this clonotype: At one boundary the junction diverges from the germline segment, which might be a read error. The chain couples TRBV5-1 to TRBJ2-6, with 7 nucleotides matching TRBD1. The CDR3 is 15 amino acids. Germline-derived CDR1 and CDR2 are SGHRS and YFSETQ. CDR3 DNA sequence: TGCGCTAGCAGCTCCAGGGGGATCTACGACAACGTCCTGACTTTC. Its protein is CASSSRGIYDNVLTF.

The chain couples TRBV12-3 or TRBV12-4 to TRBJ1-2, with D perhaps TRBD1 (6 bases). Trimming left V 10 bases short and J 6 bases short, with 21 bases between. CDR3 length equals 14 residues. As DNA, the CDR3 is TGTGCCACCAGCGATGACAGGACCTGGGATGGCTACACCTTC. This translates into CATSDDRTWDGYTF.